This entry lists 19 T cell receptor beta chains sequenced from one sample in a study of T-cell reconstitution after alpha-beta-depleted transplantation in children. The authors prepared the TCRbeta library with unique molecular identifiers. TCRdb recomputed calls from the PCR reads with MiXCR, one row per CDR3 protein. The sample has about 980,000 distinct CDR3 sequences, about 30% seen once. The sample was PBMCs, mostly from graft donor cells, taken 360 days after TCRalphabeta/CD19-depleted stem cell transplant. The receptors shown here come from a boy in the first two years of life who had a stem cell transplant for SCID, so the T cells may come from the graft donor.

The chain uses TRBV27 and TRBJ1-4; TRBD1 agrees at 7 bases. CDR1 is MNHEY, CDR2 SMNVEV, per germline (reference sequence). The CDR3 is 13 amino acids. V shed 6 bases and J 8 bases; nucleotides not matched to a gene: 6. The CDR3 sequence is CASRRQGDEKLFF. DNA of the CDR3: TGTGCCAGCAGGCGGCAGGGGGACGAAAAACTGTTTTTT. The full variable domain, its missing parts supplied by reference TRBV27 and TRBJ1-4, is EAQVTQNPRYLITVTGKKLTVTCSQNMNHEYMSWYRQDPGLGLRQIYYSMNVEVTDKGDVPEGYKVSRKEKRNFPLILESPSPNQTSLYFCASRRQGDEKLFFGSGTQLSVL.

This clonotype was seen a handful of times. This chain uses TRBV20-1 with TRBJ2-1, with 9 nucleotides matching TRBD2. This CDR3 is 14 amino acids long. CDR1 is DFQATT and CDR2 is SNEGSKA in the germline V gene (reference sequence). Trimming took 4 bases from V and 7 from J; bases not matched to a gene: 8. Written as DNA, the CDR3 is TGCAGTGCTACCCCGACTAGCGGTGGGAATGAGCAGTTCTTC. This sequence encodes CSATPTSGGNEQFF.

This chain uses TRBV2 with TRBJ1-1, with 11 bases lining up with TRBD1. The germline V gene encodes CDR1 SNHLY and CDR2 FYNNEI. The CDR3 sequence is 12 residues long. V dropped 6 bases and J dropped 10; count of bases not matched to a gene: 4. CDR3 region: CASRGDRGAAFF. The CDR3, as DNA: TGTGCCAGCAGAGGGGACAGGGGGGCAGCTTTCTTT.

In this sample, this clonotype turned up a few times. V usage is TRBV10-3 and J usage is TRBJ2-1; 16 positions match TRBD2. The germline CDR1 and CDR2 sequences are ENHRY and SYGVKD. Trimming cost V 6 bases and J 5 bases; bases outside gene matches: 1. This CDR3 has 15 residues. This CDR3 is CAIRGTSGGDNEQFF. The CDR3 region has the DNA TGTGCCATCAGAGGGACTAGCGGGGGGGACAATGAGCAGTTCTTC.

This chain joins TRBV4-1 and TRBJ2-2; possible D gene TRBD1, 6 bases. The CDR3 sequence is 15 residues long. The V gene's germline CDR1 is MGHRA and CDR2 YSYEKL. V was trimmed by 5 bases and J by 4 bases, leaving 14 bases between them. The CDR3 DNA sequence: TGCGCCAGCAGCTCAACAGGGTATGGCACCGGGGAGCTGTTTTTT. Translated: CASSSTGYGTGELFF.

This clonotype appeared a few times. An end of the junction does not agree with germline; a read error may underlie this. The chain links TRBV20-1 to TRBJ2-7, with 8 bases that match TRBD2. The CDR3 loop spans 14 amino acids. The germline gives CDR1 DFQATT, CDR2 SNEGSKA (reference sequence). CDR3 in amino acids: CSARVLSGGYEQYF. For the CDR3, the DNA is TGCAGTGCTAGAGTCTTGAGCGGGGGCTACGAGCAGTACTTT.

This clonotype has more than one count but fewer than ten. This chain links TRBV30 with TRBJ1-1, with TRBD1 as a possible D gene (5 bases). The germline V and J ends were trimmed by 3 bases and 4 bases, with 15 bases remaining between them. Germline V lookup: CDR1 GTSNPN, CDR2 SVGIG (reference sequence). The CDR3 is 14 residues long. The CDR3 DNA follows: TGTGCCTGGAGAGTGAAAGGGACCGTCACTGAAGCTTTCTTT. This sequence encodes CAWRVKGTVTEAFF.

CDR3 region: CSVAGGNTIYF. CDR3 in DNA: TGCAGCGTGGCAGGGGGAAACACCATATATTTT. The V gene is TRBV29-1, the J gene TRBJ1-3; perhaps TRBD1 as D (5 bases). Trimming removed 6 bases at V and 4 bases at J, with 7 bases between. Per germline, CDR1 SQVTM and CDR2 ANQGSEA. There are 11 residues in the CDR3.

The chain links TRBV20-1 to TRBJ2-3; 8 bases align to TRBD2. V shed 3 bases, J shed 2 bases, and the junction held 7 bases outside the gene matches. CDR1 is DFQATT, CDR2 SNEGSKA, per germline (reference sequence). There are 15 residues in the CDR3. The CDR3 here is CSASRGGGPTDTQYF. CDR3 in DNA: TGCAGTGCTAGTCGCGGCGGGGGGCCCACAGATACGCAGTATTTT.

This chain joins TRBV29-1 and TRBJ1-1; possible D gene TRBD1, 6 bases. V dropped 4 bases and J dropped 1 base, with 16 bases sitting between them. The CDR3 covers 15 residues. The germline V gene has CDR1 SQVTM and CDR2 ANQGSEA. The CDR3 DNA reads TGCAGCGTTGCCAGAGTTGGACAGACGAACACTGAAGCTTTCTTT. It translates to CSVARVGQTNTEAFF.

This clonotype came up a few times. CDR3 protein: CASFQLSPTDTQYF. In nucleotides, the CDR3 is TGTGCCAGCTTCCAGCTCTCCCCCACAGATACGCAGTATTTT. The chain employs TRBV2 and TRBJ2-3; no definite D call. The germline gives CDR1 SNHLY, CDR2 FYNNEI. V lost 8 bases and J lost 2, with 14 bases in between. The CDR3 has 14 residues. The full variable domain, with the rest looked up from reference TRBV2 and TRBJ2-3, is EPEVTQTPSHQVTQMGQEVILRCVPISNHLYFYWYRQILGQKVEFLVSFYNNEISEKSEIFDDQFSVERPDGSNFTLKIRSTKLEDSAMYFCASFQLSPTDTQYFGPGTRLTVL.

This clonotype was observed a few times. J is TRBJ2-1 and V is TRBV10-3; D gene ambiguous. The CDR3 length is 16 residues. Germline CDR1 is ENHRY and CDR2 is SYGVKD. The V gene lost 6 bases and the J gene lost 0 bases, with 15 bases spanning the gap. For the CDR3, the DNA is TGTGCCATCAGCGGTTTTGCAGGAAGCTCCTACAATGAGCAGTTCTTC. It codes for CAISGFAGSSYNEQFF.

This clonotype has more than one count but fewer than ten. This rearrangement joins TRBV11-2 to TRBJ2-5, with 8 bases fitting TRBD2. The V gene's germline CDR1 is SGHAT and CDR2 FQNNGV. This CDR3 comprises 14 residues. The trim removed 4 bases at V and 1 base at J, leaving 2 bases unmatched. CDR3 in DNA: TGTGCCAGCAGCTCGCGGGGGGTCCAAGAGACCCAGTACTTC. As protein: CASSSRGVQETQYF.

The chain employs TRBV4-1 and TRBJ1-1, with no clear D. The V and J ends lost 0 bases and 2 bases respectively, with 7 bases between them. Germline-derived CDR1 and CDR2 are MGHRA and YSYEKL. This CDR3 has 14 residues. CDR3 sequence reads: CASSQEGPNTEAFF. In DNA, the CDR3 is TGCGCCAGCAGCCAAGAGGGTCCAAACACTGAAGCTTTCTTT.

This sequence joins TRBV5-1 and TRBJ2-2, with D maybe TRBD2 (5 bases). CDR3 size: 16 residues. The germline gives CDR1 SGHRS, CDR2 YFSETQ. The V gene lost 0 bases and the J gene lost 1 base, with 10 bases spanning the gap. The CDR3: CASSLEPGLNTGELFF. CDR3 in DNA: TGCGCCAGCAGCTTGGAACCGGGATTGAACACCGGGGAGCTGTTTTTT.

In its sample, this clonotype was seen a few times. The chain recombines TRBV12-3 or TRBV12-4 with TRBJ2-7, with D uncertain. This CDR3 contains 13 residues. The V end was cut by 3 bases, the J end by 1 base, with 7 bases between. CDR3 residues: CASSFLASYEQYF. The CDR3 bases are TGTGCCAGCAGTTTCCTTGCTTCCTACGAGCAGTACTTC.

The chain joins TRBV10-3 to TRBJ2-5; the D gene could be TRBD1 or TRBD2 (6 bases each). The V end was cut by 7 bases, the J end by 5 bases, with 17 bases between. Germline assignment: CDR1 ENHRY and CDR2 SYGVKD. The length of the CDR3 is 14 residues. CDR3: CAINIGGLGETQYF. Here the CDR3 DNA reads TGTGCCATCAATATCGGGGGCTTGGGGGAGACCCAGTACTTC.

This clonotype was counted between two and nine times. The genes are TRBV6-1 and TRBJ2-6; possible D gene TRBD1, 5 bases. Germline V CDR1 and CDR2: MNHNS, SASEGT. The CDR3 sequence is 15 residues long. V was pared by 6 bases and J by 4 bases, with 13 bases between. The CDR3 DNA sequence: TGTGCCAGCAGCACAAAGGGGCTCGGGGCCAACGTCCTGACTTTC. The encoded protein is CASSTKGLGANVLTF.

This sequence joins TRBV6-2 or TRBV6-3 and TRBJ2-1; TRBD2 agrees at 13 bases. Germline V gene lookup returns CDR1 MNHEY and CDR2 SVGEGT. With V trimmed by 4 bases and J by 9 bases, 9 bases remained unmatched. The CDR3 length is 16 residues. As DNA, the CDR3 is TGTGCCAGCAGTTTCCGCCCGGGACTAGCGGGGATTGAGCAGTTCTTC. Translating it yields CASSFRPGLAGIEQFF.